A single TCR beta chain is shown here with its context. Its antigen is not identified. The donors were in the approximately 120-subject validation cohort, distinct from the approximately 610-subject first cohort. The data belong to a study of cytomegalovirus exposure and HLA in healthy donors. Only in-frame clones appear in the TCRdb table, and some are missing; sequencing was by immunoSEQ multiplex PCR. The sample has roughly 65,000 clones, roughly nine tenths seen once. The study, taken as a whole, reports: It was approximately 150 TCR beta chains that were listed as cytomegalovirus-associated. Reportedly, cytomegalovirus status was diagnosed with high sensitivity and specificity.

V trimming: 11 bases; J trimming: 6 bases; junction bases outside the gene matches: 10. This CDR3 region has 13 residues. Per the germline V gene, CDR1 is ENHRY and CDR2 is SYGVKD. Material: PBMCs. The chain is built from TRBV10-3 and TRBJ2-7; 10 bases are a match to TRBD1. The source of this sequence is a man between 18 and 35 years old in good health and CMV-seronegative. CDR3 bases: TGTGCCGCCCAGGACAGGGGGGTTTCCGAGCAGTACTTC. Amino acids: CAAQDRGVSEQYF.